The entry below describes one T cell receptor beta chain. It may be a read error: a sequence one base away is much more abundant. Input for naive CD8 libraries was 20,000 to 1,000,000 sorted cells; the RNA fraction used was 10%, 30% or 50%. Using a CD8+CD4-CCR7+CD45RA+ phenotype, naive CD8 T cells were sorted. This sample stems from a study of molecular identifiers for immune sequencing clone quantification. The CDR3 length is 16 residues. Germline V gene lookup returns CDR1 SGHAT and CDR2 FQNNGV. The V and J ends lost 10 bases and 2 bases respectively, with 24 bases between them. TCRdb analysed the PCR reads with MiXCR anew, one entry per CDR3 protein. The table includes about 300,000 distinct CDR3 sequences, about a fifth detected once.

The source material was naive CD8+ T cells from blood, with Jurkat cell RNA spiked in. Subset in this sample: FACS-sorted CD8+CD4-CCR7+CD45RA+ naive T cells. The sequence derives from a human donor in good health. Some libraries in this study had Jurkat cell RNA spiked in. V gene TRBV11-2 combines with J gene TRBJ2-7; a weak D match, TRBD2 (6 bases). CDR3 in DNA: TGTGCCAACACCTCCTTGGAGGGGTCAACTGCCTACGAGCAGTACTTC. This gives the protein CANTSLEGSTAYEQYF.